A single sample is the source of the 10 T cell receptor beta chains below, sequenced in a study of blood T cell repertoires in COVID-19. Repertoires were generated with immunoSEQ multiplex PCR, while TCRdb's copy carries only in-frame clones and drops some. Here the sample spans about 59,000 clones, 81% being singletons. The sample was peripheral blood. The source is a woman aged 80 or older with active or convalescent COVID-19.

V usage is TRBV28 and J usage is TRBJ1-2; D is uncertain. The germline V gene encodes CDR1 MDHEN and CDR2 SYDVKM. The CDR3 consists of 15 residues. Trimming pared 2 bases from V and 5 bases from J, leaving 15 bases between. CDR3 DNA: TGTGCCAGCAGTTTACCTCCCCCAGTGAGGTATGGCTACACCTTC. It yields the protein CASSLPPPVRYGYTF.

V is TRBV21-1 and J is TRBJ2-7; the table calls TRBD2, which could not be checked here. TRBV21-1 corresponds to a pseudogene. This CDR3 has 15 residues. The CDR3 nucleotides are TGTGCCAGCAGCTACGACGGGGGGGGAGGATACGAGCAGTACTTC. This encodes CASSYDGGGGYEQYF.

This clone has a single count. The chain links TRBV4-3 to TRBJ2-3; 11 bases are shared with TRBD2. Germline V gene sequence: CDR1 LGHNA, CDR2 YSLEER. The V and J ends lost 1 base and 5 bases, in that order; junction bases with no gene match: 2. The length of the CDR3 is 15 residues. The CDR3 sequence: CASSQASGGRDTQYF. The CDR3 DNA sequence: TGCGCCAGCAGCCAAGCTAGCGGGGGGCGAGATACGCAGTATTTT.

The chain recombines TRBV7-9 with TRBJ1-5, with 9 bases lining up with TRBD1. V shed 5 bases and J 5 bases; nucleotides not matched to a gene: 4. CDR1 SEHNR and CDR2 FQNEAQ come from the germline V gene (reference sequence). This CDR3 has 14 residues. The CDR3 bases are TGTGCCAGCAGCCTACAGGGGGCGGATCAGCCCCAGCATTTT. This encodes CASSLQGADQPQHF.

V usage is TRBV28 and J usage is TRBJ2-4, with 9 bases that match TRBD1. Trimming cost V 6 bases and J 8 bases; bases outside gene matches: 8. The CDR3 is 14 amino acids. CDR1 is MDHEN, CDR2 SYDVKM, per germline. The CDR3 reads CASSSHDRGDIQYF. The DNA for the CDR3 is TGTGCCAGCAGCTCGCACGACAGGGGGGACATTCAGTACTTC.

The chain carries TRBV28 and TRBJ1-1; TRBD1 agrees at 8 bases. The CDR3 extends over 15 amino acids. Trimming cost V 2 bases and J 6 bases; bases outside gene matches: 8. Germline assignment: CDR1 MDHEN and CDR2 SYDVKM. The CDR3 sequence: CASSLQTGQVAEAFF. In DNA, the CDR3 is TGTGCCAGCAGTTTACAGACGGGACAGGTGGCTGAAGCTTTCTTT.

The chain joins TRBV11-2 to TRBJ2-3, with D tentatively TRBD2 (5 bases). V was cut by 7 bases and J by 1 base, with 18 bases left in between. The CDR3 length is 16 residues. Germline assignment: CDR1 SGHAT and CDR2 FQNNGV. The CDR3 spells CASTPNRDRGTDTQYF. For the CDR3, the DNA is TGTGCCAGCACCCCTAATCGGGATCGAGGCACAGATACGCAGTATTTT.

This chain links TRBV27 with TRBJ1-1; TRBD1 agrees at 7 bases. Germline CDR1 reads MNHEY; CDR2 reads SMNVEV (reference sequence). This CDR3 region has 13 residues. J gave up 7 bases and V 2 bases, and 4 bases lay outside the gene matches. The chain's CDR3 is CASSLKGGFEAFF. CDR3 DNA sequence: TGTGCCAGCAGTTTAAAAGGGGGCTTTGAAGCTTTCTTT.

As for this clone: This sample includes further DNA sequences coding for the same CDR3. This chain joins TRBV3-1 (or the pseudogene TRBV3-2) and TRBJ2-5; D is undetermined. Germline CDR1 LGHDT, CDR2 YNNKEL (reference sequence). V gave up 1 base and J gave up 5 bases, with 2 bases separating them. This CDR3 comprises 11 residues. The CDR3: CASSQAETQYF. The CDR3 nucleotides read TGTGCCAGCAGCCAAGCGGAGACCCAGTACTTC.

The chain couples TRBV4-3 to TRBJ1-5; 7 bases line up with TRBD1. The CDR3 loop spans 14 amino acids. V trimming: 0 bases; J trimming: 6 bases; junction bases outside the gene matches: 2. In germline, CDR1 is LGHNA, CDR2 YSLEER. CDR3 sequence reads: CASSQDAGGQPQHF. The DNA for the CDR3 is TGCGCCAGCAGCCAAGATGCAGGGGGTCAGCCCCAGCATTTT.